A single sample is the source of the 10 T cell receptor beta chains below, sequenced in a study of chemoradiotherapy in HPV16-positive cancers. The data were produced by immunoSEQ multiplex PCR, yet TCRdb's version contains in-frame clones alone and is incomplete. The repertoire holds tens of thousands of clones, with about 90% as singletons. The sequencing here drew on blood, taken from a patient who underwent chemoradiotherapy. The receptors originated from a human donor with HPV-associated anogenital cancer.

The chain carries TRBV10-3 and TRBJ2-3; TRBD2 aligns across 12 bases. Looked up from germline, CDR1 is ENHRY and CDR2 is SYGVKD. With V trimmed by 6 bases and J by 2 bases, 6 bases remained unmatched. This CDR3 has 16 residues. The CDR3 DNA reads TGTGCCATCAGCCAGCTAGCGGGGGGGCCCACAGATACGCAGTATTTT. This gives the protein CAISQLAGGPTDTQYF.

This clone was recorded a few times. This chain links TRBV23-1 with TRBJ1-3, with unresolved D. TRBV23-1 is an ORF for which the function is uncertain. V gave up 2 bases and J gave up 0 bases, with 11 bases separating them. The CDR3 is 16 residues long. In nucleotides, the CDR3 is TGCGCCAGCAGTCAACAGTTACTACTCTCTGGAAACACCATATATTTT. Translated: CASSQQLLLSGNTIYF.

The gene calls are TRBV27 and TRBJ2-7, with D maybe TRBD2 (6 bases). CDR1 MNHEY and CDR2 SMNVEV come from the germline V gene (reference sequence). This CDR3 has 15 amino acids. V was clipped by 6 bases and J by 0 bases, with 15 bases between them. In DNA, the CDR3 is TGTGCCAGCAGGGATCTCAGGAGGGCCTCCTACGAGCAGTACTTC. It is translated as CASRDLRRASYEQYF.

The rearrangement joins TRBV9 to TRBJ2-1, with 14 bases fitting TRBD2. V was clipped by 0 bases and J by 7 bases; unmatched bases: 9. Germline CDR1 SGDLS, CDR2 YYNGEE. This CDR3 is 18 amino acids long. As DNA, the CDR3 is TGTGCCAGCAGCGTAGATGCCCGGACTAGCGGGAGGTGGAATGAGCAGTTCTTC. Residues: CASSVDARTSGRWNEQFF.

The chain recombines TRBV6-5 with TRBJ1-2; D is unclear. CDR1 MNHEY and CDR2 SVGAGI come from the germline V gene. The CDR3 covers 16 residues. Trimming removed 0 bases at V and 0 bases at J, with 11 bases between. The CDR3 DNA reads TGTGCCAGCAGTTACTCGAGGGCCAGCCCTAACTATGGCTACACCTTC. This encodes CASSYSRASPNYGYTF.

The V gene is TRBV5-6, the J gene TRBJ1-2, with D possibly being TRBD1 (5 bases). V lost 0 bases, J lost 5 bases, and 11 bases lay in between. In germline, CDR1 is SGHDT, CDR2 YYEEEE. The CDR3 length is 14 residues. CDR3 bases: TGTGCCAGCAGCTTGGGACAGACATATTATGGCTACACCTTC. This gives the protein CASSLGQTYYGYTF.

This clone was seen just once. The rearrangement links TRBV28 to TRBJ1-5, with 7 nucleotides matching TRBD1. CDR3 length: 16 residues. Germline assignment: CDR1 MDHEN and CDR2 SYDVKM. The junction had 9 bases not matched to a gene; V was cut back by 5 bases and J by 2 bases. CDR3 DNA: TGTGCCAGCAGTCCGATAGGACAGGTGGGCAATCAGCCCCAGCATTTT. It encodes CASSPIGQVGNQPQHF.

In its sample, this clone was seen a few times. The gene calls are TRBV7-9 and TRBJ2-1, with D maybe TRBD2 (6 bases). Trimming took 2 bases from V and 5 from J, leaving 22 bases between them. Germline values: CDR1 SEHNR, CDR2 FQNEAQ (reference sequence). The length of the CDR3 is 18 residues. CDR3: CASSLTSLGLVLNNEQFF. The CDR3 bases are TGTGCCAGCAGCTTAACTTCATTGGGACTCGTCTTGAACAATGAGCAGTTCTTC.

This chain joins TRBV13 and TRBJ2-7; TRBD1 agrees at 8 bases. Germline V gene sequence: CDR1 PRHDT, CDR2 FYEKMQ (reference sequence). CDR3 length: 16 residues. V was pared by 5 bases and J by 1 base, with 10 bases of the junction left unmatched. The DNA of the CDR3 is TGTGCCAGCAGCGGCTGGTCTGGGGACAGGTCCTACGAGCAGTACTTC. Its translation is CASSGWSGDRSYEQYF.

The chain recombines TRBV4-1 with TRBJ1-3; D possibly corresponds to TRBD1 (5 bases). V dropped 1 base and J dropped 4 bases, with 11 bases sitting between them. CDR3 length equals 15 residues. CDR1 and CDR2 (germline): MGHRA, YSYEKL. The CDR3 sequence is CASSQAGTRGNTIYF. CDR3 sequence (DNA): TGCGCCAGCAGCCAAGCAGGGACCCGGGGAAACACCATATATTTT.